Sequencing of this TCR beta chain was carried out in a study of T cell responses to AZD1222 COVID-19 vaccine. Overall study findings and caveats: Spike as a whole was targeted by vaccine-associated CD4 TCRs, dominant at 160-218 and 743-854. After the peak T cell response, and only then, were repertoires sampled. Once two AZD1222 doses were given, Spike-specific TCR breadth and depth went up.

Trimming took 1 base from V and 5 from J, leaving 9 bases between them. The germline V gene has CDR1 SNHLY and CDR2 FYNNEI. There are 14 residues in the CDR3. Repertoires were generated with immunoSEQ multiplex PCR, while TCRdb's copy carries only in-frame clones and drops some. This table has around 79,000 clones, 70% to 90% appearing once. Remarks on this clone: Its matching antigen is unknown.

The chain uses TRBV2 and TRBJ2-1; no firm D call. Source: peripheral blood, taken on day 0 of AZD1222 vaccination. This TCR was sampled from an adult in good health. CDR3: CASSEETTHNEQFF. The CDR3 DNA reads TGTGCCAGCAGTGAAGAAACTACACACAATGAGCAGTTCTTC.